This T cell receptor beta chain appears in the sequencing data of a study of blood T cell repertoires in COVID-19. TCRdb's table, derived via immunoSEQ multiplex PCR, lists solely in-frame clones and lacks some. The table shows 280,000 or so clones, with about four fifths occurring only once. This receptor was taken from a woman between 50 and 59 years old who had recovered from COVID-19. The sequenced sample was peripheral blood.

CDR3 coding DNA: TGTGCCAGCTCACCATCGGCGGGAGTACGCATCGAGCAGTACTTC. This sequence encodes CASSPSAGVRIEQYF. V usage is TRBV18 and J usage is TRBJ2-7; 7 nucleotides match TRBD2. This CDR3 contains 15 residues. CDR1 is KGHSH, CDR2 LQKENI, per germline. The V and J ends lost 2 bases and 6 bases, in that order; junction bases with no gene match: 10. The full variable domain, rest sourced from reference TRBV18 and TRBJ2-7, is NAGVMQNPRHLVRRRGQEARLRCSPMKGHSHVYWYRQLPEEGLKFMVYLQKENIIDESGMPKERFSAEFPKEGPSILRIQQVVRGDSAAYFCASSPSAGVRIEQYFGPGTRLTVT.